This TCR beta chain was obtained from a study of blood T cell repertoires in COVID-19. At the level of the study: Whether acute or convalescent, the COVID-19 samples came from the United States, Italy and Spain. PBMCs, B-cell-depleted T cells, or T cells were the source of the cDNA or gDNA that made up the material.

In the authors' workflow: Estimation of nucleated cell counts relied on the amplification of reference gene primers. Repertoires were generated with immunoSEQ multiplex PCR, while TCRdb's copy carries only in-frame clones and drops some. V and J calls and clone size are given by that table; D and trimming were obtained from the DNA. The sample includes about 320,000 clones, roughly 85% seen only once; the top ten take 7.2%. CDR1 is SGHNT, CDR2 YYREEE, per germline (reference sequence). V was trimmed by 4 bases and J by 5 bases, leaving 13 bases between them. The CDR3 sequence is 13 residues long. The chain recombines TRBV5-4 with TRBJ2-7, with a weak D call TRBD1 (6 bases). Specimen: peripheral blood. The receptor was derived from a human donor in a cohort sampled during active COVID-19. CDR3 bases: TGTGCCAGCAGCCTCGGACAGACCCACGAGCAGTACTTC. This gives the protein CASSLGQTHEQYF.